Only a few counts were recorded for the clone carrying this T cell receptor beta chain. What it recognizes is unknown. The data stem from a study of identical twins. Regarding the study as a whole: There was an excess of low generation probability in the out-of-frame alpha sequences that twins shared. Abundant cord blood beta clonotypes carried fewer insertions; memory repertoires showed none.

After template switching added a universal primer site, the resulting cDNA carried unique molecular identifiers. TCRdb ran MiXCR on the 5' RACE reads and lists one entry per CDR3 protein. This table has about 700,000 distinct CDR3 sequences, 8% to 9% appearing once. This CDR3 comprises 13 residues. The V end was cut by 8 bases, the J end by 3 bases, with 13 bases between. Germline V gives CDR1 SGHVS, CDR2 FQNEAQ. This sample also appeared in a second study, on yellow fever vaccine responses in identical twins.

This TCR came from a woman younger than 35 in good health. The sequencing sample was made of PBMCs. V usage is TRBV7-8 and J usage is TRBJ2-5; D possibly corresponds to TRBD2 (5 bases). Here the CDR3 reads CASRGAGKETQYF. The CDR3 DNA sequence: TGTGCCAGCCGAGGCGCGGGCAAAGAGACCCAGTACTTC. Looking up the rest from reference TRBV7-8 and TRBJ2-5 gives the full variable domain: GAGVSQSPRYKVAKRGQDVALRCDPISGHVSLFWYQQALGQGPEFLTYFQNEAQLDKSGLPSDRFFAERPEGSVSTLKIQRTQQEDSAVYLCASRGAGKETQYFGPGTRLLVL.